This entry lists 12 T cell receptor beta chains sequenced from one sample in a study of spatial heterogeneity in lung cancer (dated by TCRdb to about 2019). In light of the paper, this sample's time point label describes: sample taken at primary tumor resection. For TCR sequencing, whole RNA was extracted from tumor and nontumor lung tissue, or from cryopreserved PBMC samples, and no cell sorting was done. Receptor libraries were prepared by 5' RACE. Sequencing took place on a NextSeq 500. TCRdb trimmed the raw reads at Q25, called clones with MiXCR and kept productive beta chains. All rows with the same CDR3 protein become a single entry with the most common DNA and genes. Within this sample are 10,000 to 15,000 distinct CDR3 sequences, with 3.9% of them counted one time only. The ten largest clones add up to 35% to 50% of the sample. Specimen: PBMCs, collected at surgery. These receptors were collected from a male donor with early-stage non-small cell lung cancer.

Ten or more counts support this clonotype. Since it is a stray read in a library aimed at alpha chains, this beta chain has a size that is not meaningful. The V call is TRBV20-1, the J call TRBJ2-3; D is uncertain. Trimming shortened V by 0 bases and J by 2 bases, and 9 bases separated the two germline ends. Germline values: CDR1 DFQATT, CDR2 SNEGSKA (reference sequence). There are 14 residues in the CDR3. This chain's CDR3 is CSAREFTITDTQYF. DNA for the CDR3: TGCAGTGCTAGAGAATTTACGATCACAGATACGCAGTATTTT.

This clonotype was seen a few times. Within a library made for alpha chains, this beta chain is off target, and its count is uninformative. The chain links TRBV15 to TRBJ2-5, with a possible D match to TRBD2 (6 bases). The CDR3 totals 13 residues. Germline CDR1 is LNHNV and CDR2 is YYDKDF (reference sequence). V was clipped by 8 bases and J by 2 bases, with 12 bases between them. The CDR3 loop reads CATAADYQETQYF. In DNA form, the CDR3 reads TGTGCCACCGCAGCGGACTATCAAGAGACCCAGTACTTC. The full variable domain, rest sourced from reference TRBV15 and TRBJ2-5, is DAMVIQNPRYQVTQFGKPVTLSCSQTLNHNVMYWYQQKSSQAPKLLFHYYDKDFNNEADTPDNFQSRRPNTSFCFLDIRSPGLGDTAMYLCATAADYQETQYFGPGTRLLVL.

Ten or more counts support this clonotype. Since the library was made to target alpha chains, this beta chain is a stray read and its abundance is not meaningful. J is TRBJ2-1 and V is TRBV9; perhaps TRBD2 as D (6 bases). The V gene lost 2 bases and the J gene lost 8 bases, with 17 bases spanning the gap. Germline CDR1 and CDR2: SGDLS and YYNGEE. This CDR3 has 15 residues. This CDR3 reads CASSVGGSAMDEQFF. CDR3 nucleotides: TGTGCCAGCAGCGTGGGGGGATCGGCCATGGATGAGCAGTTCTTC.

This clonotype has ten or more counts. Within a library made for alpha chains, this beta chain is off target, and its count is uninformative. CDR3 sequence (DNA): TGCGCCAGCAGCTTGGGACAGGGATACAATGAGCAGTTCTTC. Its protein is CASSLGQGYNEQFF. The V and J genes are TRBV5-1 and TRBJ2-1, with 7 nucleotides matching TRBD1. CDR1 SGHRS and CDR2 YFSETQ come from the germline V gene. This CDR3 has 14 residues. Trimming cost V 0 bases and J 4 bases; bases outside gene matches: 1. The variable domain in full, completed from reference TRBV5-1 and TRBJ2-1, reads KAGVTQTPRYLIKTRGQQVTLSCSPISGHRSVSWYQQTPGQGLQFLFEYFSETQRNKGNFPGRFSGRQFSNSRSEMNVSTLELGDSALYLCASSLGQGYNEQFFGPGTRLTVL.

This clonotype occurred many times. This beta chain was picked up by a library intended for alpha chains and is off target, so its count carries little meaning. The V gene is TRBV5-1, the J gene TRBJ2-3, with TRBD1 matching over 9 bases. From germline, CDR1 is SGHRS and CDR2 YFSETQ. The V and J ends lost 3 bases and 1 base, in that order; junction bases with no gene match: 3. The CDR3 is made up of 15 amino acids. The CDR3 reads CASSSTGGRTDTQYF. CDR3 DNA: TGCGCCAGCAGCTCGACAGGGGGGCGCACAGATACGCAGTATTTT.

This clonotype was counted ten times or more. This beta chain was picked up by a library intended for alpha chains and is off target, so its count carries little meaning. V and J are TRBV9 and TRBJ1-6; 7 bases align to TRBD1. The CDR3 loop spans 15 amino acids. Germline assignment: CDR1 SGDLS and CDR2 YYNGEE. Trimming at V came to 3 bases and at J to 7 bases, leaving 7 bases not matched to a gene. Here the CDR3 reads CASSAGQGGNSPLHF. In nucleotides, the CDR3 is TGTGCCAGCAGCGCGGGGCAGGGGGGAAATTCACCCCTCCACTTT.

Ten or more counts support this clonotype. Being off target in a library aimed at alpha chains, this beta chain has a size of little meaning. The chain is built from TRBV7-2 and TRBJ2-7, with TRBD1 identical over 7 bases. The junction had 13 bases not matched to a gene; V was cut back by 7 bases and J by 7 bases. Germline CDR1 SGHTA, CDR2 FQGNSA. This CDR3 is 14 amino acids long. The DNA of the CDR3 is TGTGCCAGCACCCGGGACAGTGGGCCGCGGGAGCAGTACTTC. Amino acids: CASTRDSGPREQYF.

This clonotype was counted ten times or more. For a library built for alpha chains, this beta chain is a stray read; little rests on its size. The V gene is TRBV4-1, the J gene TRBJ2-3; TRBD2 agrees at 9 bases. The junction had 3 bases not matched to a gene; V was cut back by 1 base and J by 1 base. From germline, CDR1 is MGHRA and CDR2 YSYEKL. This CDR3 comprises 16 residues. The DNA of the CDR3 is TGCGCCAGCAGCCAAGTTCGACTAGCGGGCACAGATACGCAGTATTTT. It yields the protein CASSQVRLAGTDTQYF.

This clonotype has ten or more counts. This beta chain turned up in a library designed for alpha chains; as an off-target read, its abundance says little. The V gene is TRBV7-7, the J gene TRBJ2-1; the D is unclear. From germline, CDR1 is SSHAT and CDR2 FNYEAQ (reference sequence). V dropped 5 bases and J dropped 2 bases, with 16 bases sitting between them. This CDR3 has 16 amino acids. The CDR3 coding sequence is TGTGCCAGCAGCCCCGGACCCCGGAATGCCTACAATGAGCAGTTCTTC. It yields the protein CASSPGPRNAYNEQFF. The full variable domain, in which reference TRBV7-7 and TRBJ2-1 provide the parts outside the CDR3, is GAGVSQSPRYKVTKRGQDVTLRCDPISSHATLYWYQQALGQGPEFLTYFNYEAQPDKSGLPSDRFSAERPEGSISTLTIQRTEQRDSAMYRCASSPGPRNAYNEQFFGPGTRLTVL.

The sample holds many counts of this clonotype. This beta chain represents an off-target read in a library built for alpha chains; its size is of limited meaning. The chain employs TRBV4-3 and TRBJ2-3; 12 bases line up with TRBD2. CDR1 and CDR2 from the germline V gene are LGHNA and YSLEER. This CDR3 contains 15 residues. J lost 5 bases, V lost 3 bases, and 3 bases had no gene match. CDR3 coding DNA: TGCGCCAGCAGCCAGTCACTAGCGGGGGGAGATACGCAGTATTTT. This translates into CASSQSLAGGDTQYF.

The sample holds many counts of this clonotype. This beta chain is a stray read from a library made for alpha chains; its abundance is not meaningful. The CDR3 loop is CASSQDVQTETQYF. The CDR3 bases are TGCGCCAGCAGCCAAGATGTCCAGACGGAGACCCAGTACTTC. The genes are TRBV4-3 and TRBJ2-5; D call uncertain. Trimming pared 0 bases from V and 5 bases from J, leaving 10 bases between. This CDR3 is built from 14 residues. Germline CDR1 LGHNA, CDR2 YSLEER.

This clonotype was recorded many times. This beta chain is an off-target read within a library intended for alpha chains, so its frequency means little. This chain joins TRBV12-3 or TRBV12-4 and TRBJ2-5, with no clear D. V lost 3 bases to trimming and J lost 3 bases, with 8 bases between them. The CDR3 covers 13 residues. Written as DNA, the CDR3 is TGTGCCAGCAGTTTTGTGCCGGAAGAGACCCAGTACTTC. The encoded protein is CASSFVPEETQYF.